Listed below are T cell receptor beta chains from one sample, sequenced in a study of blood T cell repertoires in COVID-19. Method: immunoSEQ multiplex PCR; TCRdb's copy keeps in-frame clones and lacks some. The repertoire holds more than 100,000 clones, with about 86% as singletons. Sequenced material: peripheral blood. These receptors were collected from a woman aged 45-60 years with active or convalescent COVID-19. CDR3s leave out the opening cysteine and the closing phenylalanine or tryptophan.

J: TRBJ2-3; V: TRBV5-4; CDR3: ASSHRTSGTDTQY
J: TRBJ2-2; V: TRBV7-3; CDR3: ASSLYGRNTGELF
J: TRBJ2-7; V: TRBV28; CDR3: ASSANSGRAHRSYEQY
J: TRBJ2-5; V: TRBV30; CDR3: AWSVAATAPPRTQY
J: TRBJ2-7; V: TRBV5-5; CDR3: ASSLGLTVGYEQY
J: TRBJ1-2; V: TRBV9; CDR3: ASSPGTGGAYGYT
J: TRBJ2-5; V: TRBV6-5; CDR3: ASNLRDRQETQY
J: TRBJ1-2; V: TRBV19; CDR3: ASSDRGNYGYT
J: TRBJ2-1; V: TRBV9; CDR3: ASSAGGGRRYNEQF
J: TRBJ2-7; V: TRBV29-1; CDR3: SVESLNRGEQY
J: TRBJ1-4; V: TRBV7-8; CDR3: ASSLGGAGGREF
J: TRBJ2-1; V: TRBV6-2/TRBV6-3; CDR3: ASSYGGGLAGPYNEQF
J: TRBJ1-1; V: TRBV12-1; CDR3: ASSFLAWSTEAF
J: TRBJ1-6; V: TRBV4-1; CDR3: PSSRLQSQGTGNSPLH
J: TRBJ2-3; V: TRBV6-7; CDR3: ASSYLGLVLTDTQY
J: TRBJ2-7; V: TRBV19; CDR3: ASSIGSGSYEQY
J: TRBJ1-4; V: TRBV2; CDR3: ASSVPGKLRNEKLF
J: TRBJ1-1; V: TRBV2; CDR3: ASSRDRGTEAF
J: TRBJ1-1; V: TRBV28; CDR3: ASSPPQGMNTEAF
J: TRBJ2-2; V: TRBV5-4; CDR3: ASKLAVTGELF
J: TRBJ2-5; V: TRBV7-2; CDR3: ASSLRAGGLETQY
J: TRBJ2-5; V: TRBV24-1; CDR3: ATSDFSETQY
J: TRBJ2-5; V: TRBV7-2; CDR3: ASRYSSPSGKETQY
J: TRBJ2-3; V: TRBV7-2; CDR3: ASSLAAGVPGTDTQY
J: TRBJ1-5; V: TRBV27; CDR3: ASSLSREGWQPQH
J: TRBJ2-1; V: TRBV30; CDR3: ACREGTSSYNEQF
J: TRBJ1-1; V: TRBV7-9; CDR3: ASSLAGTGGAGEAF
J: TRBJ1-1; V: TRBV27; CDR3: ASSQTGTNTEAF
J: TRBJ1-3; V: TRBV29-1; CDR3: SVYWGNTIY
J: TRBJ1-5; V: TRBV7-9; CDR3: ASSMTGGLNQPQH
J: TRBJ1-6; V: TRBV30; CDR3: ASGYNSPLH
J: TRBJ1-5; V: TRBV28; CDR3: ASRRLVNQPQH
J: TRBJ2-7; V: TRBV4-1; CDR3: ASSHSGGAGGPFTHEQY
J: TRBJ2-7; V: TRBV7-3; CDR3: ASSLASGGEQY
J: TRBJ1-5; V: TRBV7-2; CDR3: ASSLAQGLNQPQH
J: TRBJ1-1; V: TRBV28; CDR3: ASSFGPTREAF
J: TRBJ2-2; V: TRBV6-2/TRBV6-3; CDR3: ASSLGTNTGELF
J: TRBJ1-2; V: TRBV9; CDR3: ASSVEDGGLDGYT
J: TRBJ2-3; V: TRBV18; CDR3: ASSGTGYTDTQY
J: TRBJ1-1; V: TRBV7-8; CDR3: ASSSGTGNTEAF
J: TRBJ2-2; V: TRBV29-1; CDR3: SVEARASTGELF
J: TRBJ2-1; V: TRBV28; CDR3: ASSFQVPIYNEQF
J: TRBJ1-6; V: TRBV4-1; CDR3: ASSQEAQSNSPLH
J: TRBJ1-5; V: TRBV30; CDR3: AWGAPKTGYSNQPQH
J: TRBJ2-2; V: TRBV13; CDR3: ASIPREGKNTGELF